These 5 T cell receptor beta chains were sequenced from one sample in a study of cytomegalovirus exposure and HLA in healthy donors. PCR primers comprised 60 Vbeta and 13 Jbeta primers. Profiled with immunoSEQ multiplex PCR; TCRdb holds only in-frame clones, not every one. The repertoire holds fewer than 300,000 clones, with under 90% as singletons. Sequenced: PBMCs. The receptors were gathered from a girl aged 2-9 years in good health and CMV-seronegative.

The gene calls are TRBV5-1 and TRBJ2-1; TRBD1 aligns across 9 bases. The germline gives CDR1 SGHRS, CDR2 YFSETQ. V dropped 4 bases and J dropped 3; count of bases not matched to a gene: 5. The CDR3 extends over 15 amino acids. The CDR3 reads CASSGGTGFYNEQFF. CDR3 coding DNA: TGCGCCAGCAGCGGCGGGACAGGGTTCTACAATGAGCAGTTCTTC.

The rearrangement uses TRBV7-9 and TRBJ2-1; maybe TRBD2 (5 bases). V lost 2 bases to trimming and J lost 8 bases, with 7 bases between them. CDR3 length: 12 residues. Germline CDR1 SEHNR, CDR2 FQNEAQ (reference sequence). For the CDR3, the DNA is TGTGCCAGCAGCTTATACGGGGATGAGCAGTTCTTC. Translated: CASSLYGDEQFF.

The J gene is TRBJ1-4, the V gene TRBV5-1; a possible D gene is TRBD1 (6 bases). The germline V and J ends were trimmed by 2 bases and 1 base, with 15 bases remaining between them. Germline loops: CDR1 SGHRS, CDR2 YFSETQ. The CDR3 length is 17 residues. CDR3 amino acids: CASSFWGGAGTNEKLFF. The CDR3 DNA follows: TGCGCCAGCAGCTTTTGGGGGGGGGCCGGAACTAATGAAAAACTGTTTTTT.

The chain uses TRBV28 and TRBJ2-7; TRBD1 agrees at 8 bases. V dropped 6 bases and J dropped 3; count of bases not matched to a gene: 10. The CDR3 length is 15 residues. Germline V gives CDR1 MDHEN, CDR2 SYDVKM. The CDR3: CASRPTGTGYYEQYF. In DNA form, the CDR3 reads TGTGCCAGCAGACCTACCGGGACAGGATACTACGAGCAGTACTTC.

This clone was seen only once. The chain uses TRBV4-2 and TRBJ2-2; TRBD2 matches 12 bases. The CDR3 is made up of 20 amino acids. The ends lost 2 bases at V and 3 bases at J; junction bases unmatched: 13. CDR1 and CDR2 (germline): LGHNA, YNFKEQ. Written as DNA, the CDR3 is TGTGCCAGCAGCCAATTAGAAGGTGGACTAGCGGGATGGGACACCGGGGAGCTGTTTTTT. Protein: CASSQLEGGLAGWDTGELFF.